A single sample is the source of the 15 T cell receptor beta chains below, sequenced in a study of T cells after yellow fever vaccination (dated by TCRdb to about 2019). Libraries were constructed by 5' RACE. Instrument used: Illumina HiSeq 2500. TCRdb's own reprocessing of the public reads used fastp at Q25 and MiXCR and kept productive beta chains. Entries that share a CDR3 protein sequence are merged under the most common genes and DNA. For this sample the table gives some 600,000 distinct CDR3 sequences, of which 17% were detected only once. The leading ten clones occupy roughly 17% of the sample. The sample's treatment or condition, from its label and the paper: live attenuated yellow fever vaccine strain. Material: PBMCs, obtained around 5 days after the first yellow fever vaccination. The receptors stem from a man aged 18 to 29 who received the YFV17D yellow fever vaccine.

The chain employs TRBV5-1 and TRBJ2-3, with no clear D. The CDR3 runs 12 residues. The V gene lost 4 bases and the J gene lost 5 bases, with 8 bases spanning the gap. The germline CDR1 and CDR2 sequences are SGHRS and YFSETQ. CDR3 loop: CASSQPRDTQYF. CDR3 DNA sequence: TGCGCCAGCAGCCAGCCTAGAGATACGCAGTATTTT. The whole variable domain, filled in from reference TRBV5-1 and TRBJ2-3, reads KAGVTQTPRYLIKTRGQQVTLSCSPISGHRSVSWYQQTPGQGLQFLFEYFSETQRNKGNFPGRFSGRQFSNSRSEMNVSTLELGDSALYLCASSQPRDTQYFGPGTRLTVL.

The chain has TRBV5-1 and TRBJ2-5; 7 bases fit TRBD1. Germline V CDR1 and CDR2: SGHRS, YFSETQ. The CDR3 spans 14 residues. V lost 4 bases, J lost 4 bases, and 7 bases stayed unmatched. CDR3 nucleotide sequence: TGCGCCAGCAGCCATGACAGGGTACGAGAGACCCAGTACTTC. Translation gives CASSHDRVRETQYF. Complete variable domain (other parts from reference TRBV5-1 and TRBJ2-5): KAGVTQTPRYLIKTRGQQVTLSCSPISGHRSVSWYQQTPGQGLQFLFEYFSETQRNKGNFPGRFSGRQFSNSRSEMNVSTLELGDSALYLCASSHDRVRETQYFGPGTRLLVL.

In its sample, this clonotype was seen a few times. V usage is TRBV5-4 and J usage is TRBJ2-1; the match to TRBD2 covers 7 bases. The CDR3 is 14 residues long. CDR1 SGHNT and CDR2 YYREEE come from the germline V gene (reference sequence). The ends lost 2 bases at V and 5 bases at J; junction bases unmatched: 4. In DNA form, the CDR3 reads TGTGCCAGCAGCTTTCATGGGGGGGACAATGAGCAGTTCTTC. Translating it yields CASSFHGGDNEQFF.

This clonotype was counted a few times. The rearrangement links TRBV5-1 to TRBJ1-6; D is ambiguous. The CDR3 covers 14 residues. Germline CDR1 is SGHRS and CDR2 is YFSETQ. V lost 1 base and J lost 7, with 9 bases in between. CDR3: CASSLSTQNSPLHF. The CDR3 nucleotides read TGCGCCAGCAGCTTGTCAACCCAAAATTCACCCCTCCACTTT.

This chain joins TRBV7-2 and TRBJ1-2; the match to TRBD1 covers 10 bases. V lost 6 bases to trimming and J lost 7 bases; unmatched junction nucleotides: 5. The CDR3 is made up of 13 amino acids. Per the germline V gene, CDR1 is SGHTA and CDR2 is FQGNSA. The CDR3, as DNA: TGTGCCAGCAGATCCGGACAGGGGGGTGGCTACACCTTC. This gives the protein CASRSGQGGGYTF.

V and J are TRBV4-3 and TRBJ2-2, with 8 bases matching TRBD2. The CDR3 length is 16 residues. Germline V gene sequence: CDR1 LGHNA, CDR2 YSLEER. V lost 4 bases, J lost 6 bases, and 10 bases stayed unmatched. CDR3 amino acids: CASSPRGGKVAGELFF. DNA for the CDR3: TGCGCCAGCAGCCCTCGGGGGGGAAAGGTTGCCGGGGAGCTGTTTTTT.

The V gene is TRBV11-2, the J gene TRBJ1-1; D unclear. The germline V gene encodes CDR1 SGHAT and CDR2 FQNNGV. The V gene lost 2 bases and the J gene lost 2 bases, with 3 bases spanning the gap. CDR3 length: 12 amino acids. The CDR3 DNA sequence: TGTGCCAGCAGCTTATTCAACACTGAAGCTTTCTTT. Translated, it gives CASSLFNTEAFF.

The rearrangement uses TRBV11-1 and TRBJ1-6; D gene ambiguous. Germline assignment: CDR1 SGHAT and CDR2 FQDESV (reference sequence). V dropped 5 bases and J dropped 2 bases, with 13 bases sitting between them. The CDR3 sequence is 16 residues long. The CDR3 here is CASSQRAETYNSPLHF. Here the CDR3 DNA reads TGTGCCAGCAGCCAAAGAGCGGAGACCTATAATTCACCCCTCCACTTT.

This clonotype occurred a few times. V usage is TRBV7-9 and J usage is TRBJ2-5; D perhaps matches TRBD2 (7 bases). The CDR3 loop spans 16 amino acids. CDR1 is SEHNR, CDR2 FQNEAQ, per germline (reference sequence). V was trimmed by 5 bases and J by 2 bases, leaving 18 bases between them. The CDR3 sequence: CASSGSGGPFQETQYF. CDR3 nucleotides: TGTGCCAGCAGCGGGTCGGGGGGCCCTTTTCAAGAGACCCAGTACTTC.

This chain joins TRBV12-3 or TRBV12-4 and TRBJ2-7; a possible D gene is TRBD2 (5 bases). CDR3 length: 14 residues. V lost 1 base and J lost 3, with 10 bases in between. The CDR3 sequence is CASSLGSGIYEQYF. CDR3 DNA sequence: TGTGCCAGCAGTTTAGGTTCGGGAATCTACGAGCAGTACTTC.

This clonotype was seen more than once but under ten times. The chain uses TRBV4-2 and TRBJ2-5; 8 nucleotides align to TRBD1. The germline V gene has CDR1 LGHNA and CDR2 YNFKEQ. V shed 1 base and J 5 bases; nucleotides not matched to a gene: 6. There are 15 residues in the CDR3. The CDR3, as DNA: TGTGCCAGCAGCCAAGGGTCGAACAGGGGGGAGACCCAGTACTTC. This codes for CASSQGSNRGETQYF.

This clonotype was seen more than once but under ten times. J is TRBJ1-4 and V is TRBV5-1; D may be TRBD1 (5 bases). The V gene lost 1 base and the J gene lost 0 bases, with 10 bases spanning the gap. The CDR3 has 16 residues. CDR1 SGHRS and CDR2 YFSETQ come from the germline V gene. The CDR3 nucleotides are TGCGCCAGCAGCTTGTTACAGGCTACAACTAATGAAAAACTGTTTTTT. Translated, it gives CASSLLQATTNEKLFF.

The genes are TRBV28 and TRBJ2-7, with D perhaps TRBD1 (6 bases). Trimming removed 5 bases from V and 11 bases from J, with 19 bases in between. Germline CDR1 reads MDHEN; CDR2 reads SYDVKM. The CDR3 has 13 residues. In DNA form, the CDR3 reads TGTGCCAGCAGTCTGGTGGGACAATCCTGGGAGTACGTC. This gives the protein CASSLVGQSWEYV.

The chain couples TRBV4-3 to TRBJ2-1; D might be TRBD2 (7 bases). The CDR3 has 16 amino acids. Trimming took 4 bases from V and 10 from J, leaving 23 bases between them. Germline V gene sequence: CDR1 LGHNA, CDR2 YSLEER. CDR3 sequence reads: CASSRGAGGLLNEQFF. The CDR3 nucleotides read TGCGCCAGCAGCCGGGGGGCCGGGGGGCTTTTAAACGAGCAGTTCTTC.

Many counts were recorded for this clonotype. This chain links TRBV5-5 with TRBJ2-2, with 8 positions matching TRBD1. Germline trimming cut 0 bases from V and 1 base from J; bases unmatched to any gene: 5. Germline-derived CDR1 and CDR2 are SGHKS and YYEKEE (reference sequence). The CDR3 contains 17 residues. In nucleotides, the CDR3 is TGTGCCAGCAGCTTGGGTTCTGGGACAGGGAACACCGGGGAGCTGTTTTTT. It specifies CASSLGSGTGNTGELFF.